This T cell receptor (beta chain) emerged from a study of monozygotic twins with inflammatory bowel disease. Study observations and caveats: Evidence failed to back one strong IBD-linked signal or clonotype. Repertoire similarity did not differ between concordant and discordant twins, possibly owing to limited power.

About this clonotype itself: The antigen is unknown.

Investigators made cDNA in eight separate reactions per sample. Two rounds of nested PCR, of about 16 and 10 cycles, were run on TCRalpha and TCRbeta cDNA. TCRdb derives one entry per CDR3 protein from the 5' RACE reads, leaving out DNA. The specimen's table records some 300,000 distinct CDR3 sequences. The specimen sequenced was blood. The clonotype was recovered from a human donor with ulcerative colitis or Crohn's disease, or a healthy co-twin of an affected twin (not recorded which).

CDR3: CSANGLAGGRYNEQFF. The chain carries TRBV20-1 and TRBJ2-1; absent DNA, TCRdb's TRBD2 call cannot be checked. The CDR3 covers 16 residues. Germline V lookup: CDR1 DFQATT, CDR2 SNEGSKA (reference sequence).